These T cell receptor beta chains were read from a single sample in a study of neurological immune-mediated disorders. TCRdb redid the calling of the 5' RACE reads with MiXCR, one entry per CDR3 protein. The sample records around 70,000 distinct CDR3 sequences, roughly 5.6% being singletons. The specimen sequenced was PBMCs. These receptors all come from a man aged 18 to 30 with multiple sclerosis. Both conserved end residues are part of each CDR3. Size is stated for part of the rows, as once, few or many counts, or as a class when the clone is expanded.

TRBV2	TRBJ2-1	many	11	CASSEINEQFF
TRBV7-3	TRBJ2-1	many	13	CASSLIGINEQFF
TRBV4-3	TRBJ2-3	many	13	CASSPTGTDTQYF
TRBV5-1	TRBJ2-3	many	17	CASSTNTGTSLGDTQYF
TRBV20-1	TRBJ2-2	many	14	CSASESGGTGELFF
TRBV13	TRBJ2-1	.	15	CASSDGLIKGDEQFF
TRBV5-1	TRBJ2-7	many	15	CASSLDPRSHSEQYF
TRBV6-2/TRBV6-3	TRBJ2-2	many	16	CASQTPHGDNTGELFF
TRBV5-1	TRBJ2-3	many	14	CATRSGEYPDTQYF
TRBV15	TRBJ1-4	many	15	CATSRDSGGSRKLFF
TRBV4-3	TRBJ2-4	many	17	CASSKEGSGRAKNIQYF
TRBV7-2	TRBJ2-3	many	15	CASSLVGERTDTQYF
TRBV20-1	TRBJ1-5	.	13	CSARGEENQPQHF
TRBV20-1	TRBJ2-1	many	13	CSAINPRTGRRFF
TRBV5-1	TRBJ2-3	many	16	CASSSGLAGASDTQYF
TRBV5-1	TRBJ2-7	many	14	CASSSGVGDYEQYF
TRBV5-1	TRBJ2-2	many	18	CASSPAGLEARNTGELFF
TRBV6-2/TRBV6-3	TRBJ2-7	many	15	CASSPGQGRPGEQYF
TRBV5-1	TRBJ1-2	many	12	CASSLQTGKNFF
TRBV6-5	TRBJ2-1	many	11	CASSYLHEQFF
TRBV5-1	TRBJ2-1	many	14	CASSPSGLHNEQFF
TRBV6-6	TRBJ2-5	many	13	CASLRHKQETQYF
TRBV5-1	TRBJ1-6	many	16	CASSFTGQNYNSPLHF
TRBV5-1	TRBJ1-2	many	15	CASSLVSGSNYGYTF
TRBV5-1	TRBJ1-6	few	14	CASRRGQKNSPLNF
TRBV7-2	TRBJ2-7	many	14	CASSDRRRTYEQYF
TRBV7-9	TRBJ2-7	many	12	CACFGADYEQYF
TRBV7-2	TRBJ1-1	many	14	CASSSVQGQTEAFF
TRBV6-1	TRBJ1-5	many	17	CASSGIGTGAFNQPQHF
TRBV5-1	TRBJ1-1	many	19	CASSETPLRLGSLGTEAFF
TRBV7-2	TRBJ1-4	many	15	CASSLFKSGGEKLFF
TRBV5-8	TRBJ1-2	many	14	CASSSTGDFYGYTF
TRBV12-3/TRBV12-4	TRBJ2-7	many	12	CASSRTGREQYF
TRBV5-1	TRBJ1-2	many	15	CASSYRQGTNYGYTF
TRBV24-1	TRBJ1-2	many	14	CATSDLTGNYGYTF
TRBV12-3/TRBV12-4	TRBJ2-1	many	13	CASSSRLASEQFF
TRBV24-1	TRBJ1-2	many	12	CATSPGGYGYTF
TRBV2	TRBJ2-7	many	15	CASSGGGGSSYEQYF
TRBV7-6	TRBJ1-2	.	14	CASSLDATNYGYTF
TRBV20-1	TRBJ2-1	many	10	CSASRGEQFF
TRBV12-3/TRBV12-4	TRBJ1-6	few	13	CASIAGANSPLNF
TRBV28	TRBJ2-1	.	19	CASSSITLLAGQLYNEQFF
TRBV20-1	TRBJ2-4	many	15	CSAGGGQLAKNIQYF